The rows below give T cell receptor beta chains drawn from one sample of a study of cytomegalovirus exposure and HLA in healthy donors. Libraries were prepared by immunoSEQ multiplex PCR; TCRdb keeps only in-frame clonotypes and omits some of them. This table holds about 140,000 clones, around 80% found once. Sequencing used PBMCs. The receptors were sampled from a man between 45 and 60 years old in good health and CMV-seronegative. CDR3s include the opening cysteine and the closing phenylalanine or tryptophan. The order of the fields is V gene, clone size, J gene, D gene, CDR3 DNA, CDR3 protein. The D gene is left open where the match is weak. Rows may omit the clone size; those that give it use once, few, many or a size class.

TRBV9,NA,TRBJ2-1,TRBD2,TGTGCCAGCAGCGTAGGTAGCGGGGGGGCCTTGCAGTTCTTC,CASSVGSGGALQFF
TRBV4-1,NA,TRBJ2-1,TRBD2,TGCGCCAGCAGCCAAGGGCGGGGGGCGGCAACCAATGAGCAGTTCTTC,CASSQGRGAATNEQFF
TRBV6-1,NA,TRBJ1-5,NA,TGTGCCAGCAGTGTCTATAGCAATCAGCCCCAGCATTTT,CASSVYSNQPQHF
TRBV7-2,few,TRBJ1-5,NA,TGTGCCAGCAGCTTAGCTGACAGCCATCAGCCCCAGCATTTT,CASSLADSHQPQHF
TRBV5-1,few,TRBJ2-2,NA,TGCGCCAGCAGCTTGACCGGGAGTTTGTACACCGGGGAGCTGTTTTTT,CASSLTGSLYTGELFF
TRBV5-4,NA,TRBJ2-2,NA,TGTGCCAGCAGCTTAGGGGGGGGCCGTGGCACCGGGGAGCTGTTTTTT,CASSLGGGRGTGELFF
TRBV28,NA,TRBJ1-5,TRBD1,TGTGCCAGCAGGGACCGACAGGGACCTAATCAGCCCCAGCATTTT,CASRDRQGPNQPQHF
TRBV2,once,TRBJ2-7,TRBD2,TGTGCCAGCGCAGCGTCTAGCGGGGTCTACGAGCAGTACTTC,CASAASSGVYEQYF
TRBV11-3,NA,TRBJ1-1,NA,TGTGCCAGCAGCTTAATCTTCGGGGGAACTGAAGCTTTCTTT,CASSLIFGGTEAFF
TRBV6-5,NA,TRBJ1-6,TRBD1,TGTGCCAGCAGTAGAGGACAGGATAATTCACCCCTCCACTTT,CASSRGQDNSPLHF
TRBV11-3,NA,TRBJ2-5,TRBD2,TGTGCCAGCAGCTTGGGGGGGGGAGTAGGGGAGACCCAGTACTTC,CASSLGGGVGETQYF
TRBV7-2,NA,TRBJ1-2,TRBD1,TGTGCCAGCAGCGGCCGGGGACAGGGGGCGCGAGGCTACACCTTC,CASSGRGQGARGYTF
TRBV7-6,NA,TRBJ1-6,NA,TGTGCCAGCAGCTCCGGACAGTTCTATAATTCACCCCTCCACTTT,CASSSGQFYNSPLHF
TRBV7-8,few,TRBJ2-1,NA,TGTGCCAGCAGCTTATCAGGGAATGAGCAGTTCTTC,CASSLSGNEQFF
TRBV6-6,NA,TRBJ1-2,NA,TGTGCCAGCAGTTCCGAACCCGGGACACTGCCTGGCTACACCTTC,CASSSEPGTLPGYTF
TRBV14,NA,TRBJ2-7,TRBD1,TGTGCCAGCAGCCAAGAATCGGGACAGGGCCGATACTACGAGCAGTACTTC,CASSQESGQGRYYEQYF
TRBV9,NA,TRBJ2-1,NA,TGTGCCAGCAGTGCCAACCCACAGGGAATAGGCAATGAGCAGTTCTTC,CASSANPQGIGNEQFF
TRBV2,few,TRBJ2-3,TRBD1,TGTGCCAGCAGTGAAGGGGACAGAACGACGCAGTATTTT,CASSEGDRTTQYF
TRBV6-1,few,TRBJ1-1,TRBD1,TGTGCCAGCAGAGATATCGACAGGGCCACTGAAGCTTTCTTT,CASRDIDRATEAFF
TRBV27,few,TRBJ2-4,NA,TGTGCCAGCAGTCCAAGTTCATCGGGAGAACAGGGGACCAAAAACATTCAGTACTTC,CASSPSSSGEQGTKNIQYF
TRBV12-2,once,TRBJ2-3,NA,TGTGCAAGTCGCCATATCCCTAGCGGAACTAGCACAGATACGCAGTATTTT,CASRHIPSGTSTDTQYF
TRBV19,NA,TRBJ1-4,TRBD1,TGTGCCAGCGCGACAGGGGGGAGAAATGAAAAACTGTTTTTT,CASATGGRNEKLFF
TRBV29-1,NA,TRBJ1-2,TRBD1,TGCAGCGTTGAAGATGGACAGGGCGCGAAGGGCTACACCTTC,CSVEDGQGAKGYTF
TRBV6-5,NA,TRBJ2-2,NA,TGTGCCAGCAGTTATGAGTCAAGGGGCACCGGGGAGCTGTTTTTT,CASSYESRGTGELFF
TRBV2,NA,TRBJ1-5,NA,TGTGCCAGCAGTGAAGCGGAACCCGGGAAAAATCAGCCCCAGCATTTT,CASSEAEPGKNQPQHF
TRBV28,NA,TRBJ1-1,TRBD1,TGTGCCAGCATCCGAACCGGGACAGGGGATTTTAACACTGAAGCTTTCTTT,CASIRTGTGDFNTEAFF
TRBV5-1,NA,TRBJ2-2,TRBD2,TGCGCCAGCAGCCCCCTAGCGGCCGGGGAGCTGTTTTTT,CASSPLAAGELFF
TRBV19,NA,TRBJ1-4,NA,TGTGCCAGTAGTGACAGAGAAAATGAAAAACTGTTTTTT,CASSDRENEKLFF
TRBV19,NA,TRBJ1-2,TRBD1,TGTGCCAGTAGTATATTAACAGACAGGGGCTATGGCTACACCTTC,CASSILTDRGYGYTF
TRBV6-6,NA,TRBJ1-6,NA,TGTGCCAGCCGGAGGGATTCACCCCTCCACTTT,CASRRDSPLHF
TRBV7-6,few,TRBJ1-6,NA,TGTGCCAGCAGCAAAACAGGGTACAATTCACCCCTCCACTTT,CASSKTGYNSPLHF
TRBV27,once,TRBJ2-3,NA,TGTGCCAGCAGTTTATTGGACAGTAGCACAGATACGCAGTATTTT,CASSLLDSSTDTQYF
TRBV11-2,NA,TRBJ1-1,TRBD1,TGTGCCAGCAGCTTAAGACAGGGGGCGAGTACTGAAGCTTTCTTT,CASSLRQGASTEAFF
TRBV5-1,NA,TRBJ2-7,TRBD1,TGCGCCAGCAGCTCCGGGACAGGTGGCTACGAGCAGTACTTC,CASSSGTGGYEQYF
TRBV12-5,NA,TRBJ1-1,NA,TGTGCTAGTGGTTCGTCTCCGGGGAACACTGAAGCTTTCTTT,CASGSSPGNTEAFF
TRBV5-1,few,TRBJ1-4,TRBD1,TGCGCCAGCAGCCCAGGGGGCGTAGGGGAAAAACTGTTTTTT,CASSPGGVGEKLFF
TRBV19,few,TRBJ2-5,NA,TGTGCCAGTAGACGGAGGCAGGGGCAAGAGACCCAGTACTTC,CASRRRQGQETQYF
TRBV5-6,NA,TRBJ1-6,TRBD1,TGTGCCAGCACCCGGACAGGGATGAAACCCCATTCACCCCTCCACTTT,CASTRTGMKPHSPLHF